Below, 26 T cell receptor beta chains from the same sample are listed, as sequenced in a study of shared clonotypes between healthy human individuals. Produced via immunoSEQ multiplex PCR; TCRdb's table is partial and in-frame only. The data contain some 500,000 clones, roughly 78% of them singletons. Material: PBMCs. The source of these receptors is a woman between 35 and 50 years old in good health. Some clones in this sample may be carry-over from other donors' samples.

Only a few counts were recorded for this clone. V usage is TRBV4-1 and J usage is TRBJ1-3; no reliable D call. The CDR3 has 14 amino acids. The germline gives CDR1 MGHRA, CDR2 YSYEKL. The V and J ends lost 4 bases and 3 bases respectively, with 10 bases between them. CDR3 residues: CASSPRVGGNTIYF. The CDR3 region has the DNA TGCGCCAGCAGCCCTAGGGTTGGTGGAAACACCATATATTTT.

The gene calls are TRBV7-9 and TRBJ1-4; TRBD1 agrees at 10 bases. Looked up from germline, CDR1 is SEHNR and CDR2 is FQNEAQ (reference sequence). V lost 4 bases to trimming and J lost 6 bases; unmatched junction nucleotides: 2. CDR3 length: 14 amino acids. CDR3 in DNA: TGTGCCAGCAGCTCCGGGACAGGGGATGAAAAACTGTTTTTT. It codes for CASSSGTGDEKLFF.

The table lists this clone with a count of one. The J gene is TRBJ2-1, the V gene TRBV29-1; 7 bases align to TRBD2. CDR1 SQVTM and CDR2 ANQGSEA come from the germline V gene. After removal of 4 bases from V and 6 bases from J, the junction contained 12 bases not matched to a gene. The CDR3 spans 15 residues. The CDR3: CSVVSGRESGNEQFF. CDR3 nucleotides: TGCAGCGTTGTTAGCGGGCGGGAGTCGGGCAATGAGCAGTTCTTC.

In this sample, this clone turned up once. The chain carries TRBV7-9 and TRBJ2-3; D ambiguous. From germline, CDR1 is SEHNR and CDR2 FQNEAQ (reference sequence). V was pared by 1 base and J by 2 bases, with 22 bases between. This CDR3 has 19 residues. The CDR3 sequence: CASSLVVGSPAPFTDTQYF. The DNA of the CDR3 is TGTGCCAGCAGCTTAGTCGTTGGCAGTCCCGCACCTTTCACAGATACGCAGTATTTT.

V gene TRBV7-9 combines with J gene TRBJ2-1, with 13 bases lining up with TRBD2. Germline CDR1 SEHNR, CDR2 FQNEAQ (reference sequence). J was trimmed by 6 bases and V by 0 bases; bases with no gene match: 5. The CDR3 runs 17 residues. The CDR3, as DNA: TGTGCCAGCAGCTTAGCAACGACTAGCGGGAGGACCAATGAGCAGTTCTTC. As protein: CASSLATTSGRTNEQFF.

The table lists this clone with a few counts. The chain links TRBV1 to TRBJ2-7; the table's D call, TRBD2, has no DNA check behind it. TRBV1 is a pseudogene locus. CDR3 length: 18 amino acids. Here the CDR3 reads CTSSQDLVTSASSYEQYF. The DNA for the CDR3 is TGCACCAGCAGCCAAGATCTTGTGACTAGCGCGAGCTCCTACGAGCAGTACTTC.

CDR3 coding DNA: TGTGCCAGCAGCCAAACGCGGACAGGGGGCGACTATGGCTACACCTTC. Translation gives CASSQTRTGGDYGYTF. The rearrangement uses TRBV9 and TRBJ1-2; 11 bases line up with TRBD1. Germline CDR1 SGDLS, CDR2 YYNGEE. The CDR3 length is 16 residues. Trimming removed 4 bases from V and 3 bases from J; junction bases left unmatched: 8.

The J gene is TRBJ2-1, the V gene TRBV7-9; 13 bases line up with TRBD2. From germline, CDR1 is SEHNR and CDR2 FQNEAQ (reference sequence). CDR3 length: 16 amino acids. Trimming removed 1 base from V and 6 bases from J; junction bases left unmatched: 3. CDR3 amino acids: CASSLGTSGSINEQFF. The CDR3 DNA reads TGTGCCAGCAGCTTAGGGACTAGCGGGAGTATCAATGAGCAGTTCTTC. The variable domain in full, with the rest retrieved from reference TRBV7-9 and TRBJ2-1, is DTGVSQNPRHKITKRGQNVTFRCDPISEHNRLYWYRQTLGQGPEFLTYFQNEAQLEKSRLLSDRFSAERPKGSFSTLEIQRTEQGDSAMYLCASSLGTSGSINEQFFGPGTRLTVL.

The chain is built from TRBV19 and TRBJ1-1; no reliable D call. CDR1 is LNHDA, CDR2 SQIVND, per germline (reference sequence). The CDR3 runs 13 residues. V gave up 4 bases and J gave up 5 bases, with 11 bases separating them. CDR3 sequence reads: CASSSVAGTEAFF. The DNA of the CDR3 is TGTGCCAGTAGTAGTGTGGCGGGGACTGAAGCTTTCTTT.

V and J are TRBV6-6 and TRBJ2-4; possible D gene TRBD1, 6 bases. V shed 2 bases and J shed 6 bases, with 8 bases lying between them. Germline CDR1 MNHNY, CDR2 SVGAGI (reference sequence). The CDR3 runs 13 residues. As DNA, the CDR3 is TGTGCCAGCAGTTACAGAGGGGGAAACATTCAGTACTTC. It codes for CASSYRGGNIQYF.

The chain couples TRBV19 to TRBJ2-3; tentatively, D is TRBD2 (6 bases). The CDR3 loop spans 16 amino acids. Germline CDR1 is LNHDA and CDR2 is SQIVND (reference sequence). V gave up 2 bases and J gave up 7 bases, with 19 bases separating them. The CDR3 nucleotides are TGTGCCAGTAGTATACCCGGAGGAGGGTCCGGGAATACGCAGTATTTT. It translates to CASSIPGGGSGNTQYF.

CDR3 sequence: CASSYKGDRGNTIYF. The DNA of the CDR3 is TGTGCCAGCAGTTACAAGGGGGATCGAGGAAACACCATATATTTT. The chain combines TRBV6-5 with TRBJ1-3; tentative D call: TRBD1 (6 bases). The CDR3 is 15 residues long. V was cut by 2 bases and J by 4 bases, with 12 bases left in between. The germline V gene has CDR1 MNHEY and CDR2 SVGAGI.

The chain recombines TRBV27 with TRBJ2-1; a weak D match, TRBD1 (5 bases). CDR1 MNHEY and CDR2 SMNVEV come from the germline V gene (reference sequence). V shed 5 bases and J shed 11 bases, with 19 bases lying between them. There are 14 residues in the CDR3. CDR3 in amino acids: CASSPLGQGGKQFF. CDR3 bases: TGTGCCAGCAGTCCCTTGGGGCAAGGCGGTAAGCAGTTCTTC.

The CDR3 DNA reads as TGTGCCAGTAGTATCGTGGCAGATAGCAATCAGCCCCAGCATTTT. It is translated as CASSIVADSNQPQHF. The chain employs TRBV19 and TRBJ1-5; D unresolved. The CDR3 contains 15 residues. Trimming pared 3 bases from V and 0 bases from J, leaving 9 bases between. Germline V gene data show CDR1 as LNHDA and CDR2 as SQIVND (reference sequence).

This clone showed up just a few times. The chain uses TRBV4-2 and TRBJ2-7; 10 nucleotides match TRBD2. Germline values: CDR1 LGHNA, CDR2 YNFKEQ. The CDR3 contains 15 residues. V lost 4 bases, J lost 2 bases, and 5 bases stayed unmatched. The chain's CDR3 is CASSPSGRPTYEQYF. CDR3 DNA sequence: TGTGCCAGCAGCCCTAGCGGGAGACCGACCTACGAGCAGTACTTC.

This clone has a single count. The chain is built from TRBV7-2 and TRBJ2-5; D might be TRBD2 (5 bases). Germline V gene sequence: CDR1 SGHTA, CDR2 FQGNSA. The CDR3 is made up of 17 amino acids. The V end was cut by 2 bases, the J end by 7 bases, with 23 bases between. The CDR3 bases are TGTGCCAGCAGCTTAACGGGGTCGAGCGGCCCACCGGGGACCCAGTACTTC. Translation gives CASSLTGSSGPPGTQYF.

This chain joins TRBV19 and TRBJ2-1; D remains unclear. This CDR3 is built from 14 residues. Trimming removed 5 bases from V and 0 bases from J, with 8 bases in between. CDR1 and CDR2 from the germline V gene are LNHDA and SQIVND (reference sequence). The CDR3 sequence: CASSLTVSYNEQFF. The CDR3 nucleotides are TGTGCCAGTAGTTTGACGGTCTCCTACAATGAGCAGTTCTTC. Full variable domain (outside the CDR3, taken from reference TRBV19 and TRBJ2-1): DGGITQSPKYLFRKEGQNVTLSCEQNLNHDAMYWYRQDPGQGLRLIYYSQIVNDFQKGDIAEGYSVSREKKESFPLTVTSAQKNPTAFYLCASSLTVSYNEQFFGPGTRLTVL.

The chain carries TRBV7-6 and TRBJ2-7; 7 positions agree with TRBD1. V dropped 1 base and J dropped 2; count of bases not matched to a gene: 5. The CDR3 runs 15 residues. The germline gives CDR1 SGHVS, CDR2 FNYEAQ. The CDR3 DNA sequence: TGTGCCAGCAGCTTAGGGCAGGGGGTCCCCTACGAGCAGTACTTC. Translation: CASSLGQGVPYEQYF.

V gene TRBV7-9 combines with J gene TRBJ1-4; 7 bases are a match to TRBD1. The germline CDR1 and CDR2 sequences are SEHNR and FQNEAQ (reference sequence). J was trimmed by 4 bases and V by 5 bases; bases with no gene match: 4. The CDR3 totals 14 residues. The CDR3 nucleotides read TGTGCCAGCAGCGGGGACAGCCTTAATGAAAAACTGTTTTTT. It specifies CASSGDSLNEKLFF.

CDR3 in DNA: TGCGCCAGCAGCTTCTCGGGGGCGACCGGGGAGCTGTTTTTT. This translates into CASSFSGATGELFF. The chain recombines TRBV5-1 with TRBJ2-2; D tentatively fits TRBD1 or TRBD2 (6 bases each). Trimming took off 2 bases at V and 5 bases at J, with 10 bases between the two ends. The CDR3 contains 14 residues. In germline, CDR1 is SGHRS, CDR2 YFSETQ. Looking up the rest from reference TRBV5-1 and TRBJ2-2 gives the full variable domain: KAGVTQTPRYLIKTRGQQVTLSCSPISGHRSVSWYQQTPGQGLQFLFEYFSETQRNKGNFPGRFSGRQFSNSRSEMNVSTLELGDSALYLCASSFSGATGELFFGEGSRLTVL.

The rearrangement uses TRBV7-8 and TRBJ2-7, with D possibly TRBD1 on 5 matching bases. This CDR3 has 15 residues. V was pared by 1 base and J by 2 bases, with 12 bases between. Germline V gene data show CDR1 as SGHVS and CDR2 as FQNEAQ. The CDR3 sequence is CASSLGQYSAYEQYF. CDR3 nucleotide sequence: TGTGCCAGCAGCTTAGGACAGTATAGTGCCTACGAGCAGTACTTC.

The genes are TRBV7-9 and TRBJ2-1, with 9 positions matching TRBD1. Germline assignment: CDR1 SEHNR and CDR2 FQNEAQ (reference sequence). V gave up 6 bases and J gave up 10 bases; unmatched junction bases: 1. The CDR3 consists of 11 residues. The CDR3 loop reads CASRQGAEQFF. In DNA, the CDR3 is TGTGCCAGCAGACAGGGGGCAGAGCAGTTCTTC. The whole variable domain, remainder taken from reference TRBV7-9 and TRBJ2-1, is DTGVSQNPRHKITKRGQNVTFRCDPISEHNRLYWYRQTLGQGPEFLTYFQNEAQLEKSRLLSDRFSAERPKGSFSTLEIQRTEQGDSAMYLCASRQGAEQFFGPGTRLTVL.

The chain couples TRBV2 to TRBJ1-2; D ambiguous. The V gene lost 7 bases and the J gene lost 6 bases, with 15 bases spanning the gap. The CDR3 is made up of 13 amino acids. Germline values: CDR1 SNHLY, CDR2 FYNNEI. The CDR3 bases are TGTGCCAGCAACCCCGAGCGGTTCGATGGCTACACCTTC. It specifies CASNPERFDGYTF.

The rearrangement joins TRBV28 to TRBJ2-2; 14 bases map to TRBD2. CDR3 length equals 16 residues. Germline V gives CDR1 MDHEN, CDR2 SYDVKM. The ends lost 5 bases at V and 5 bases at J; junction bases unmatched: 4. CDR3 sequence: CASSGTSGRGTGELFF. CDR3 bases: TGTGCCAGCAGTGGGACTAGCGGGAGAGGTACCGGGGAGCTGTTTTTT.

For this clone: An end of the junction differs from the germline gene, which may be a read error. This rearrangement joins TRBV7-9 to TRBJ2-2, with D perhaps matching TRBD2 (5 bases). The CDR3 is made up of 15 amino acids. The germline V gene encodes CDR1 SEHNR and CDR2 FQNEAQ (reference sequence). The CDR3 is CASSRDPWGTGKLFF. The CDR3 region has the DNA TGTGCCAGCAGCCGAGACCCCTGGGGAACCGGGAAGCTGTTTTTT.

The chain combines TRBV30 with TRBJ2-5; D possibly corresponds to TRBD2 (7 bases). The CDR3 totals 13 residues. V was clipped by 3 bases and J by 0 bases, with 8 bases between them. CDR1 GTSNPN and CDR2 SVGIG come from the germline V gene (reference sequence). CDR3 DNA sequence: TGTGCCTGGAGCGGGGGGCACCAAGAGACCCAGTACTTC. It encodes CAWSGGHQETQYF.